This T cell receptor beta chain was documented in a study of T cell responses to AZD1222 COVID-19 vaccine (dated by TCRdb to the early 2020s). Study-level background: AZD1222 recipients given second doses at about 4 weeks or at about 12 weeks were pooled, since spike-specific TCR depth and breadth were not found to differ between the two schedules. Trial participants were enrolled by age into subgroups of 18-55, 56-69 and 70-plus years, and around 140, 26 and 57 TCR-sequenced participants, respectively, were included in these subgroups. A total of under 250 trial participants underwent TCR sequencing, of whom some 200 had received two doses of AZD1222 and approximately 25 had received two doses of the MenACWY control vaccine. What the work shows at the level of the full study, not this receptor alone: Conclusions about previously exposed vaccinees are limited, since just a handful of AZD1222 recipients were seropositive for SARS-CoV-2 at baseline. Reportedly, almost half of the unique spike-specific TCRs recognized epitopes lying outside the regions that are mutated in the B.1.351 and B.1.1.7 variants. The 56-69-year group was small, and its depth increase did not reach significance, likely because of low power. Because no samples from the day 14 peak response were available, repertoires could be characterized only after the peak T cell response. Most participants were white British and females outnumbered males, and the authors suggested that clonal diversity may have been underestimated. Spike-specific TCR breadth and depth rose significantly after two AZD1222 doses compared with day 0 and with MenACWY recipients. The whole spike protein was spanned by vaccine-associated CD4 TCRs, and dominant responses were seen in regions 160-218 and 743-854.

As for this clone: What this receptor recognizes is not known. The sample holds no much larger clone one base away, and base qualities are not on file.

The V end gives up 2 bases and the J end 7 bases, leaving 5 bases in the junction not matched to a gene. The CDR3 has 15 amino acids, counting the end cysteine and phenylalanine. Only the CDR3 DNA stays, 45 bases, in frame from base 1. The germline V gene specifies KGHDR as CDR1 and SFDVKD as CDR2. According to the study, the label for this sample's time point signals: baseline before first vaccination. Vaccinee samples came from UK trials COV001 and COV002, including a single-blind randomized controlled phase 2/3 trial of AZD1222 (ChAdOx1 nCoV-19) in healthy adults. Trial participant PBMC samples were collected at day 0 and day 28 after the second dose for TCRbeta chain sequencing. The CDR3 regions of human TCRbeta chains were analyzed by immunosequencing. The original methods were these. Repertoire TCRs were checked for matches against a reference library of SARS-CoV-2-specific TCRs that had been generated using the MIRA antigen-specificity platform. Breadth meant the fraction of unique TCRs that were SARS-CoV-2-associated, whereas depth meant the fraction of total T cells that were SARS-CoV-2-associated. Using the MIRA data, each spike-specific TCR was mapped to the spike region that the TCR reacts to and placed in a CD4 or CD8 class. Log10-transformed breadth and depth values were compared by one-way ANOVA with Sidak's multiple comparisons tests. Entries here come from immuneACCESS through TCRdb and include only in-frame sequences with V and J called. Some clones fail to appear in such tables; in the studies checked, an unresolved V gene covers under half of the shortfall, and the cause of the remainder is unknown. V, J and clone size are those of that table, while D and trimming were read from the DNA. Within this sample are some 96,000 clones, with 88% of them counted one time only. The top ten hold under 2% of the sample.

Recombination joined TRBV24-1 with TRBJ1-4; TRBD1 lines up with 8 middle nucleotides. The sequencing here drew on peripheral blood, taken on day 0 of AZD1222 vaccination. This receptor was identified in an adult in good health. Here the CDR3 is given as CATSDSQGASEKLFF. The DNA is TGTGCCACCAGTGATTCCCAGGGGGCCAGTGAAAAACTGTTTTTT.